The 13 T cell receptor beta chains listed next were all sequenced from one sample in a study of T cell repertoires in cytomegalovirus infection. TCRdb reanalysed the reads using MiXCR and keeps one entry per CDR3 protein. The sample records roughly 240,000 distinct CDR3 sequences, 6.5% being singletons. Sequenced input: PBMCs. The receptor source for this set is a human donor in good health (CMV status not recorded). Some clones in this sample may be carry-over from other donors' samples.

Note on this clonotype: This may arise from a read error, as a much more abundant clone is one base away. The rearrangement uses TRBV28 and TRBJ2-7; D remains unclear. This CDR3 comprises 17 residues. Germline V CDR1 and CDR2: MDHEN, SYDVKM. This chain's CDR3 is CARSSPPLLSSAYEQYF. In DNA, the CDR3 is TGTGCCAGAAGTTCCCCCCCATTACTAAGCTCGGCCTACGAGCAGTACTTC.

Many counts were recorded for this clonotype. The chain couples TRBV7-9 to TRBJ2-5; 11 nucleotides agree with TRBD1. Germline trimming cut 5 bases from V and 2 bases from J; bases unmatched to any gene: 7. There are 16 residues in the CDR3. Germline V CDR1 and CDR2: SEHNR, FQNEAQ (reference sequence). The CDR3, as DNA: TGTGCCAGCAGCCCACCGGGACAGGGGGTTCAAGAGACCCAGTACTTC. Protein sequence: CASSPPGQGVQETQYF.

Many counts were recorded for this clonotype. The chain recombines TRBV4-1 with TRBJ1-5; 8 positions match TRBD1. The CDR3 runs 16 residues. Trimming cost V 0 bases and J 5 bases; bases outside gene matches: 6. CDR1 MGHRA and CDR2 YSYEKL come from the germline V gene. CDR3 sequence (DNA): TGCGCCAGCAGCCAAGACTCTGGACAGGGTGATCAGCCCCAGCATTTT. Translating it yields CASSQDSGQGDQPQHF.

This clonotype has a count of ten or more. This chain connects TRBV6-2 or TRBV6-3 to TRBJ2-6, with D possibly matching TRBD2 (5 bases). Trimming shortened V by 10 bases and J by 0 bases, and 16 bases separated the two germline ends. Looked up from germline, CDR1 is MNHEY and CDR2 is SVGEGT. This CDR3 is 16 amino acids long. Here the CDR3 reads CATAGGTTSGANVLTF. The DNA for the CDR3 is TGTGCCACTGCGGGCGGAACTACCTCTGGGGCCAACGTCCTGACTTTC.

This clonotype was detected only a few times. The CDR3 DNA reads as TGTGCCTGGAGTGGGGGCATCGGCGCTGAAGCTTTCTTT. This codes for CAWSGGIGAEAFF. V gene TRBV30 combines with J gene TRBJ1-1, with D possibly matching TRBD1 (5 bases). The CDR3 spans 13 residues. Germline CDR1 and CDR2: GTSNPN and SVGIG (reference sequence). V lost 1 base and J 6 bases, leaving 12 bases between the germline ends. The full variable domain, its missing parts supplied by reference TRBV30 and TRBJ1-1, is SQTIHQWPATLVQPVGSPLSLECTVEGTSNPNLYWYRQAAGRGLQLLFYSVGIGQISSEVPQNLSASRPQDRQFILSSKKLLLSDSGFYLCAWSGGIGAEAFFGQGTRLTVV.

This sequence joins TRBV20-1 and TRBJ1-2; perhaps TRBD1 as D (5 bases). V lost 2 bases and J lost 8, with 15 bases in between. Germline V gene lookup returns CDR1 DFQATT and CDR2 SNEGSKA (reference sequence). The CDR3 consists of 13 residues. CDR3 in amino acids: CSARPAGTHGYTF. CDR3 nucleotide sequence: TGCAGTGCTAGACCTGCAGGGACGCACGGCTACACCTTC.

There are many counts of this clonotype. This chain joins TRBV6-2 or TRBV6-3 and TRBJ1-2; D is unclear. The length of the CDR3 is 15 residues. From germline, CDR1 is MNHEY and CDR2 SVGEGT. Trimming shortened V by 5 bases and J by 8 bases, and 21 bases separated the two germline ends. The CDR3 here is CASSKNPGPPGGYTF. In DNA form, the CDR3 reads TGTGCCAGCAGTAAAAACCCCGGGCCCCCGGGGGGCTACACCTTC.

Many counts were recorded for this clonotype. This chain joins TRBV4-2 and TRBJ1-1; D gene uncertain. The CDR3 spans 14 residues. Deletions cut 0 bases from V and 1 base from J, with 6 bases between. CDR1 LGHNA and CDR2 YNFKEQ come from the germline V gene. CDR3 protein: CASSQEEGNTEAFF. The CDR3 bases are TGTGCCAGCAGCCAAGAGGAGGGGAACACTGAAGCTTTCTTT.

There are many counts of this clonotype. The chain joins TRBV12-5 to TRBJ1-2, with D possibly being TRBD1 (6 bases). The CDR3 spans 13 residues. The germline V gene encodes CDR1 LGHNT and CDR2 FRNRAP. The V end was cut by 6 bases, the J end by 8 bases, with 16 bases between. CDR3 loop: CASGATGYEGYTF. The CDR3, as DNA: TGTGCTAGTGGAGCTACAGGGTACGAGGGCTACACCTTC. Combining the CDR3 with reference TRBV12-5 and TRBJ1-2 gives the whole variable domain DARVTQTPRHKVTEMGQEVTMRCQPILGHNTVFWYRQTMMQGLELLAYFRNRAPLDDSGMPKDRFSAEMPDATLATLKIQPSEPRDSAVYFCASGATGYEGYTFGSGTRLTVV.

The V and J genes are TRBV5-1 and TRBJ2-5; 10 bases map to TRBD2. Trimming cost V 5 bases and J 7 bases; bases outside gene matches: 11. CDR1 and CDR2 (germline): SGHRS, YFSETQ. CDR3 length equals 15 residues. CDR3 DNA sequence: TGCGCCAGCAGACCCACTAGCGGGGAATTGGGGACCCAGTACTTC. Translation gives CASRPTSGELGTQYF.

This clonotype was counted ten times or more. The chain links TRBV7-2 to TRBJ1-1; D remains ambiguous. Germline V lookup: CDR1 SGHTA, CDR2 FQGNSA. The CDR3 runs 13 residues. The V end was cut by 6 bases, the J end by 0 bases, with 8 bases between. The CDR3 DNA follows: TGTGCCAGCAGGTGGGCGGTGAACACTGAAGCTTTCTTT. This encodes CASRWAVNTEAFF.

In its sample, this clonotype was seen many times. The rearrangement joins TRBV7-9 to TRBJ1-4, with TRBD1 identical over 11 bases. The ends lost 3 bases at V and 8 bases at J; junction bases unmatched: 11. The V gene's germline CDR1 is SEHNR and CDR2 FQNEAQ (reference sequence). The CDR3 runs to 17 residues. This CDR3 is CASSFPKDRGLREKLFF. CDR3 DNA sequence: TGTGCCAGCAGCTTTCCTAAGGACAGGGGGCTTCGGGAAAAACTGTTTTTT.

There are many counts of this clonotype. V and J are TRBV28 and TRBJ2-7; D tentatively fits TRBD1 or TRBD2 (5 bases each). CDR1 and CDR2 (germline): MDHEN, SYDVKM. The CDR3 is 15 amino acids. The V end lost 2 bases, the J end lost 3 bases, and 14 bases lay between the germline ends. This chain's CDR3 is CASSLDPGTIYEQYF. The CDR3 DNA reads TGTGCCAGCAGTTTAGACCCAGGGACCATCTACGAGCAGTACTTC.